The clone carrying this T cell receptor (beta chain) has at least ten counts. MiXCR, run by TCRdb on the multiplex PCR reads, gives a single entry per CDR3 protein. This table holds about 200,000 distinct CDR3 sequences, about 32% found once. The data stem from a study of breast tumors, draining lymph nodes, adjacent tissues. The length of the CDR3 is 14 residues. In germline, CDR1 is LNHDA, CDR2 SQIVND (reference sequence). Trimming left V 3 bases short and J 7 bases short, with 13 bases between. The lymph nodes were axillary draining lymph nodes from breast cancer patients. The sequenced sample consisted of axillary lymph node tissue. The receptor comes from a female donor with breast cancer. Some clones in this sample may be carry-over from other donors' samples. The chain uses TRBV19 and TRBJ2-1; D is possibly TRBD2 (6 bases). The CDR3: CASSISGEGNEQFF. The CDR3 DNA follows: TGTGCCAGTAGTATCTCGGGAGAGGGGAATGAGCAGTTCTTC.